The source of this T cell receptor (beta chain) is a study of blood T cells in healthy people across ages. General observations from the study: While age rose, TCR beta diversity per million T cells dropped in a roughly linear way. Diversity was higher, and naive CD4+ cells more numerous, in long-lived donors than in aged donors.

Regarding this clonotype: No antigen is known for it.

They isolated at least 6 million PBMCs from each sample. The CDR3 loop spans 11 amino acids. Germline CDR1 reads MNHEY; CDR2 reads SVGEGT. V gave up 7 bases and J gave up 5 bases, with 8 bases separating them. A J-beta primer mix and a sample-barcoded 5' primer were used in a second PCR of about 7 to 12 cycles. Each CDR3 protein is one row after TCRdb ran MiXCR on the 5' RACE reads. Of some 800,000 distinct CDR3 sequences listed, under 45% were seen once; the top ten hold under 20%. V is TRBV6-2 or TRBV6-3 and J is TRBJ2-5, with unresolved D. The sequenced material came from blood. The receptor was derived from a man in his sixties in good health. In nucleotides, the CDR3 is TGTGCCAGCATGCGACGGGAGACCCAGTACTTC. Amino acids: CASMRRETQYF.